This T cell receptor (beta chain) was sequenced in a study of cytomegalovirus exposure and HLA in healthy donors. Study-wide points: Among CMV-associated TCR beta chains, most appeared HLA-restricted in a later analysis. Researchers left out some V segments, among them TRBV6-2 and TRBV6-3, as indistinguishable.

About this clone itself: As yet, its antigen is unknown.

The PCR had 60 Vbeta and 13 Jbeta primers. In the source study's methods: Unique TCR beta chains totaled some 88 million in a later count, with approximately 10 million of them shared. The assay was immunoSEQ multiplex PCR, and TCRdb's table has in-frame clones only and misses some. V and J calls and clone size are those listed in that table; D and trimming were worked out from the DNA. The sample has tens of thousands of clones, around 80% seen once. CDR1 is SEHNR and CDR2 is FQNEAQ in the germline V gene (reference sequence). This CDR3 is built from 16 residues. The ends lost 3 bases at V and 0 bases at J; junction bases unmatched: 3.

Input material: PBMCs. The receptor comes from a male donor in good health and CMV-seronegative. The chain uses TRBV7-9 and TRBJ2-3, with 10 bases aligning to TRBD2. CDR3 residues: CASSFLAGGSTDTQYF. As DNA, the CDR3 is TGTGCCAGCAGCTTCTTAGCGGGAGGAAGCACAGATACGCAGTATTTT.